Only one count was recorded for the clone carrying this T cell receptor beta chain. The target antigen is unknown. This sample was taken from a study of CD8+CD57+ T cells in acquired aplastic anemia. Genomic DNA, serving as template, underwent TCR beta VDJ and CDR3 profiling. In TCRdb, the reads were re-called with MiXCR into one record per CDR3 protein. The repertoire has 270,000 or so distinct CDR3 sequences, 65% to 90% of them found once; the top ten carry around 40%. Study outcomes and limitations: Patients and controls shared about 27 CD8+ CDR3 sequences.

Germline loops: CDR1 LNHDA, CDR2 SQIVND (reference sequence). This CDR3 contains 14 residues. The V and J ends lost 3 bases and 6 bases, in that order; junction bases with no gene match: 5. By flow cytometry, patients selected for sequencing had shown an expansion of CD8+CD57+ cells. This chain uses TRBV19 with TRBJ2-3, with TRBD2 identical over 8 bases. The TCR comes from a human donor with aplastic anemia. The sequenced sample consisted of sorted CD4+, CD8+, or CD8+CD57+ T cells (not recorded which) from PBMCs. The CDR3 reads CASSITGGDDTQYF. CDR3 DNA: TGTGCCAGTAGTATTACGGGAGGGGACGATACGCAGTATTTT.